Listed here are 27 T cell receptor beta chains from one sample, sequenced in a study of STAT3 mutations in large granular lymphocyte leukemia. Study-level points and caveats: In T-cell large granular lymphocyte leukemia, about half of patients showed multiple immunodominant subclonotypes.

Antigens for these TCRs are unknown. TCRdb's copy holds only in-frame clones and misses some; the assay was immunoSEQ multiplex PCR. This table holds about 9,300 clones, 85% to 90% found once. Sequencing was performed on peripheral blood mononuclear cells. Receptors originate from a man older than 75 with T-cell large granular lymphocyte leukemia. Some clones in this sample may be carry-over from other donors' samples.

V usage is TRBV7-9 and J usage is TRBJ1-2; D is unclear. There are 14 residues in the CDR3. The V and J ends lost 4 bases and 7 bases respectively, with 16 bases between them. Per germline, CDR1 SEHNR and CDR2 FQNEAQ (reference sequence). In DNA form, the CDR3 reads TGTGCCAGCAGCTCCCCATACCGAAATTCTGGCTACACCTTC. It translates to CASSSPYRNSGYTF.

This chain uses TRBV15 with TRBJ1-5; D is perhaps TRBD1 (6 bases). V lost 0 bases and J lost 13, with 10 bases in between. Germline V lookup: CDR1 LNHNV, CDR2 YYDKDF (reference sequence). This CDR3 spans 12 amino acids. Here the CDR3 DNA reads TGTGCCACCAGCAGAGATGGGACAAGACAGCATTTT. It encodes CATSRDGTRQHF.

The chain is built from TRBV5-1 and TRBJ1-1; weak D call: TRBD1 (5 bases). The CDR3 has 12 amino acids. The V gene's germline CDR1 is SGHRS and CDR2 YFSETQ. V was pared by 2 bases and J by 6 bases, with 8 bases between. The CDR3 region is CASSFPGSEAFF. The DNA for the CDR3 is TGCGCCAGCAGCTTCCCAGGGTCTGAAGCTTTCTTT.

The sample holds a few counts of this clone. CDR3 bases: TGTGCCAGCAGCAAAGCGGGGGCCCGGGGGGAGACCCAGTACTTC. Residues: CASSKAGARGETQYF. The rearrangement joins TRBV9 to TRBJ2-5; TRBD2 aligns across 8 bases. The CDR3 spans 15 residues. From germline, CDR1 is SGDLS and CDR2 YYNGEE. Unmatched junction bases numbered 10, after V lost 4 bases and J lost 5 bases.

The chain combines TRBV6-5 with TRBJ2-3; TRBD2 is a possible D gene (6 bases). Trimming took 6 bases from V and 10 from J, leaving 17 bases between them. CDR3 length equals 13 residues. The germline CDR1 and CDR2 sequences are MNHEY and SVGAGI. CDR3 amino acids: CASSPLSRRAQYF. The CDR3 region has the DNA TGTGCCAGCAGCCCCCTGAGCAGGAGGGCGCAGTATTTT.

The J gene is TRBJ1-4, the V gene TRBV5-1; a possible D gene is TRBD1 (5 bases). V lost 4 bases to trimming and J lost 8 bases, with 12 bases between them. Germline loops: CDR1 SGHRS, CDR2 YFSETQ. The CDR3 is 13 residues long. CDR3 protein: CASSRGEDEKLFF. In nucleotides, the CDR3 is TGCGCCAGCAGCCGGGGCGAGGACGAAAAACTGTTTTTT.

The V and J genes are TRBV30 and TRBJ1-6, with D tentatively TRBD1 (6 bases). This CDR3 spans 16 amino acids. Looked up from germline, CDR1 is GTSNPN and CDR2 is SVGIG (reference sequence). V gave up 0 bases and J gave up 9 bases, with 18 bases separating them. DNA of the CDR3: TGTGCCTGGAGTGTTACAGGGCGGGGCGGAGGTTCACCCCTCCACTTT. Its protein product is CAWSVTGRGGGSPLHF.

The CDR3 DNA sequence: TGTGCCAGCAGTGATGAGAGGGCGAGCAATCAGCCCCAGCATTTT. Its translation: CASSDERASNQPQHF. The chain uses TRBV25-1 and TRBJ1-5; D not certain. Trimming cost V 3 bases and J 1 base, with 10 bases left between them. The CDR3 loop spans 15 amino acids. Germline-derived CDR1 and CDR2 are MGHDK and SYGVNS.

To note about this clone: One end of the junction varies from germline; a read error may be responsible. The chain recombines TRBV7-7 with TRBJ2-2; the D gene could be TRBD1 or TRBD2 (5 bases each). Looked up from germline, CDR1 is SSHAT and CDR2 is FNYEAQ (reference sequence). CDR3 size: 13 residues. The CDR3 is CASSEGPAGELFF. The CDR3 bases are TGTGCTAGCAGCGAGGGGCCCGCCGGGGAGCTGTTTTTT.

The chain employs TRBV5-4 and TRBJ2-5, with D perhaps matching TRBD1 (5 bases). The germline CDR1 and CDR2 sequences are SGHNT and YYREEE (reference sequence). V was clipped by 0 bases and J by 5 bases, with 5 bases between them. This CDR3 is built from 12 residues. Here the CDR3 DNA reads TGTGCCAGCAGCTTGGAGGGGGAGACCCAGTACTTC. Translation gives CASSLEGETQYF.

This rearrangement joins TRBV5-5 to TRBJ2-5; 11 nucleotides match TRBD1. V lost 5 bases to trimming and J lost 7 bases; unmatched junction nucleotides: 10. The CDR3 extends over 15 amino acids. From germline, CDR1 is SGHKS and CDR2 YYEKEE (reference sequence). The CDR3 nucleotides read TGTGCCAGCAGTGCGGACGGGACAGGGGGTCGGACCCAGTACTTC. Amino acids: CASSADGTGGRTQYF.

DNA of the CDR3: TGTGCCAGCTCACCACCAATGGGACAGGGAGAAGAGACCCAGTACTTC. Its protein is CASSPPMGQGEETQYF. The chain uses TRBV18 and TRBJ2-5; 9 nucleotides line up with TRBD1. With V trimmed by 0 bases and J by 3 bases, 5 bases remained unmatched. CDR3 length: 16 residues. The germline V gene encodes CDR1 KGHSH and CDR2 LQKENI.

This chain connects TRBV7-9 to TRBJ2-2, with 11 bases lining up with TRBD1. The germline V gene has CDR1 SEHNR and CDR2 FQNEAQ (reference sequence). This CDR3 comprises 17 residues. J was trimmed by 6 bases and V by 1 base; bases with no gene match: 7. CDR3 loop: CASSLDPVGQGAGELFF. In nucleotides, the CDR3 is TGTGCCAGCAGCTTAGACCCGGTGGGACAGGGGGCCGGGGAGCTGTTTTTT.

The chain uses TRBV5-6 and TRBJ2-3; D is perhaps TRBD1 or TRBD2 (6 bases each). Trimming removed 3 bases at V and 1 base at J, with 9 bases between. The CDR3 sequence is 14 residues long. Germline V gene data show CDR1 as SGHDT and CDR2 as YYEEEE. The CDR3 bases are TGTGCCAGCAGCTGGGGGGCAGGCACAGATACGCAGTATTTT. Its translation is CASSWGAGTDTQYF.

The chain recombines TRBV10-2 with TRBJ2-4; 9 nucleotides agree with TRBD2. J was trimmed by 5 bases and V by 3 bases; bases with no gene match: 5. The CDR3 consists of 15 residues. Germline V gene sequence: CDR1 WSHSY, CDR2 SAAADI. In DNA form, the CDR3 reads TGCGCCAGCAGTGACGCAGCGGGGGGCCAAAACATTCAGTACTTC. This sequence encodes CASSDAAGGQNIQYF.

V and J are TRBV7-8 and TRBJ1-3; no definite D call. The CDR3 loop spans 11 amino acids. The V end was cut by 0 bases, the J end by 7 bases, with 1 base between. Germline CDR1 is SGHVS and CDR2 is FQNEAQ. DNA for the CDR3: TGTGCCAGCAGCTTAGCGAACACCATATATTTT. Residues: CASSLANTIYF.

The chain employs TRBV27 and TRBJ1-5, with D possibly matching TRBD1 (5 bases). The CDR3 extends over 18 amino acids. Between the trimmed V and J ends, which lost 6 bases and 3 bases, there was a span of 24 bases. Germline CDR1 is MNHEY and CDR2 is SMNVEV (reference sequence). CDR3 in amino acids: CASSPLPRTTDFNQPQHF. The CDR3 DNA is TGTGCCAGCAGCCCTCTACCGAGGACAACGGATTTCAATCAGCCCCAGCATTTT.

V usage is TRBV18 and J usage is TRBJ1-1, with a weak D call TRBD1 (6 bases). The CDR3 has 14 residues. In germline, CDR1 is KGHSH, CDR2 LQKENI. Trimming shortened V by 0 bases and J by 6 bases, and 11 bases separated the two germline ends. For the CDR3, the DNA is TGTGCCAGCTCACCACCGGGCAGGGGTTCTGAAGCTTTCTTT. It specifies CASSPPGRGSEAFF.

The CDR3 DNA reads TGTGCCAGCGGTACAGGGGCCATGAACACTGAAGCTTTCTTT. Its translation is CASGTGAMNTEAFF. The rearrangement uses TRBV28 and TRBJ1-1, with 7 bases aligning to TRBD1. The germline CDR1 and CDR2 sequences are MDHEN and SYDVKM. After removal of 8 bases from V and 0 bases from J, the junction contained 6 bases not matched to a gene. The CDR3 length is 14 residues.

The chain uses TRBV5-1 and TRBJ2-2; 12 bases are shared with TRBD2. CDR3 length equals 18 residues. CDR1 and CDR2 from the germline V gene are SGHRS and YFSETQ. V gave up 5 bases and J gave up 0 bases; unmatched junction bases: 8. The CDR3 DNA follows: TGCGCCAGCAGTTTGACTAGCGGGGGAAACGCGAACACCGGGGAGCTGTTTTTT. It translates to CASSLTSGGNANTGELFF.

This clone was detected a few times. The V gene is TRBV5-8, the J gene TRBJ2-4; possible D gene TRBD2, 6 bases. V lost 0 bases to trimming and J lost 3 bases, with 13 bases between them. Germline V gene data show CDR1 as SGHTS and CDR2 as YDEGEE. The CDR3 totals 16 residues. For the CDR3, the DNA is TGTGCCAGCAGCTTGGGGACTACAGTGGGCAAAAACATTCAGTACTTC. It codes for CASSLGTTVGKNIQYF.

This clone has just one count. The chain links TRBV27 to TRBJ1-2; the D is unclear. Trimming stripped 4 bases from V and 6 bases from J, with 12 bases between. This CDR3 spans 13 amino acids. The germline V gene encodes CDR1 MNHEY and CDR2 SMNVEV (reference sequence). The CDR3: CASSSLGSNGYTF. CDR3 nucleotides: TGTGCCAGCAGTTCGTTAGGCAGTAATGGCTACACCTTC.

The genes are TRBV7-3 and TRBJ1-1; 7 nucleotides agree with TRBD1. After removal of 5 bases from V and 1 base from J, the junction contained 4 bases not matched to a gene. The germline V gene encodes CDR1 SGHTA and CDR2 FQGTGA. This CDR3 comprises 14 residues. The CDR3 region is CASSQQGSNTEAFF. The DNA of the CDR3 is TGTGCCAGCAGCCAACAGGGGTCGAACACTGAAGCTTTCTTT.

The table lists this clone with a few counts. The rearrangement uses TRBV7-9 and TRBJ2-7, with TRBD2 as a possible D gene (6 bases). The CDR3 is 15 residues long. The V and J ends lost 5 bases and 0 bases respectively, with 14 bases between them. The germline gives CDR1 SEHNR, CDR2 FQNEAQ (reference sequence). The CDR3, as DNA: TGTGCCAGCAGCCCCTATGGAGGGAGCTCCTACGAGCAGTACTTC. Its translation: CASSPYGGSSYEQYF.

This clone turned up a few times. The chain couples TRBV5-4 to TRBJ2-1; the D gene is possibly TRBD1 (6 bases). Germline V CDR1 and CDR2: SGHNT, YYREEE (reference sequence). V shed 3 bases and J shed 9 bases, with 16 bases lying between them. CDR3 length: 14 residues. CDR3 amino acids: CASSYPGTLGEQFF. The CDR3 nucleotides are TGTGCCAGCAGCTACCCCGGGACACTGGGTGAGCAGTTCTTC. Based on the CDR3 plus reference TRBV5-4 and TRBJ2-1, the full variable domain is ETGVTQSPTHLIKTRGQQVTLRCSSQSGHNTVSWYQQALGQGPQFIFQYYREEENGRGNFPPRFSGLQFPNYSSELNVNALELDDSALYLCASSYPGTLGEQFFGPGTRLTVL.

V is TRBV4-1 and J is TRBJ1-5; possible D gene TRBD1, 5 bases. Trimming took off 6 bases at V and 4 bases at J, with 16 bases between the two ends. Germline loops: CDR1 MGHRA, CDR2 YSYEKL. CDR3 size: 15 residues. The CDR3 spells CASSPGQGVNQPQHF. The CDR3 coding sequence is TGCGCCAGCAGTCCCGGGCAGGGTGTTAATCAGCCCCAGCATTTT.

The chain recombines TRBV19 with TRBJ1-5; 9 bases match TRBD1. The germline V gene has CDR1 LNHDA and CDR2 SQIVND (reference sequence). The CDR3 is 14 residues long. V was clipped by 4 bases and J by 7 bases; unmatched bases: 5. The CDR3 DNA reads TGTGCCAGTAGTAGGACAGGGGATAGGCAGCCCCAGCATTTT. This gives the protein CASSRTGDRQPQHF.